This T cell receptor (beta chain) originates from a study of identical twins. Study-level results: Models underestimated TCR alpha sharing (out-of-frame) in monozygotic twins. Beta clonotypes that were abundant in cord blood contained fewer insertions, a pattern absent from memory repertoires.

Unique molecular identifiers were present on cDNA, and template switching added a universal primer site. TCRdb passed the 5' RACE reads through MiXCR, listing each CDR3 protein once. Of under 900,000 distinct CDR3 sequences listed, about 20% were seen once; the top ten hold around 14%. On this clonotype: What it binds is not known.

The sample also formed part of further work on T cells expressing NK-cell markers. From that second work: In a group of several donors, dominant NKG2C+ clonotypes represented roughly 1.0-7.0% of CD8+ T cells.

The material sequenced was PBMCs. The clonotype comes from a woman younger than 30 in good health.

CDR3 sequence (DNA): TGTGCCAGCAGCCGAAAATCCGGAGCTGGGGCCAACGTCCTGACTTTC. It specifies CASSRKSGAGANVLTF. The chain links TRBV7-2 to TRBJ2-6; D remains unclear. With 5 bases removed from V and 2 bases from J, the gap between germline ends came to 13 bases. The CDR3 is made up of 16 amino acids. Germline lookup yields CDR1 SGHTA and CDR2 FQGNSA.